This section outlines one TCR beta chain sequence together with its context. Its specificity is unknown. Drawing of blood for sampling happened at baseline, at cycle 4 day 1, and at cycle 7 day 1. Libraries were prepared by immunoSEQ multiplex PCR; TCRdb keeps only in-frame clonotypes and omits some of them. The sample lists tens of thousands of clones; 80% were seen once. This sample was included in a study of OX40 agonist ivuxolimab in advanced cancers. Study-wide points: Within 6 weeks, CD4+ and CD8+ blood T cells expanded clonally at 0.1 to 3.0 mg/kg.

Sequencing used CD4+ or CD8+ T cells sorted from blood, obtained in a trial of the OX40 agonist ivuxolimab. This clonotype was sampled from an adult with an advanced solid tumor such as melanoma, head and neck, liver or kidney cancer.

CDR3 region: CASRGEGQPQHF. The DNA for the CDR3 is TGTGCCAGCAGGGGAGAAGGTCAGCCCCAGCATTTT. This chain uses TRBV2 with TRBJ1-5; no clear D. V lost 6 bases and J 6 bases, leaving 9 bases between the germline ends. CDR1 is SNHLY, CDR2 FYNNEI, per germline. The CDR3 totals 12 residues.